This TCR beta chain originates from a study of blood T cell repertoires in COVID-19. Assay: immunoSEQ multiplex PCR; the TCRdb copy retains only in-frame clones and omits some. The sample holds fewer than 200,000 clones; 65% to 85% are singletons and the top ten take about 5.8%. V was trimmed by 5 bases and J by 0 bases, leaving 8 bases between them. The CDR3 contains 14 residues. Germline values: CDR1 SGHNT, CDR2 YENEEA. Living in roughly 25 US areas, the participants were between roughly 18 and 90 years of age. Allocation to cohorts depended on clinical history reported by the participants. The sequencing input was PBMCs or T cells enriched from blood (not recorded which). This sequence originates from a woman aged 40 to 50 with acute COVID-19. The rearrangement links TRBV11-3 to TRBJ1-3; a weak D match, TRBD1 (5 bases). CDR3 protein: CASSDSNSGNTIYF. The CDR3 DNA is TGTGCCAGCAGCGACAGCAACTCTGGAAACACCATATATTTT. The complete variable domain, with remaining parts taken from reference TRBV11-3 and TRBJ1-3, reads EAGVVQSPRYKIIEKKQPVAFWCNPISGHNTLYWYLQNLGQGPELLIRYENEEAVDDSQLPKDRFSAERLKGVDSTLKIQPAELGDSAVYLCASSDSNSGNTIYFGEGSWLTVV.